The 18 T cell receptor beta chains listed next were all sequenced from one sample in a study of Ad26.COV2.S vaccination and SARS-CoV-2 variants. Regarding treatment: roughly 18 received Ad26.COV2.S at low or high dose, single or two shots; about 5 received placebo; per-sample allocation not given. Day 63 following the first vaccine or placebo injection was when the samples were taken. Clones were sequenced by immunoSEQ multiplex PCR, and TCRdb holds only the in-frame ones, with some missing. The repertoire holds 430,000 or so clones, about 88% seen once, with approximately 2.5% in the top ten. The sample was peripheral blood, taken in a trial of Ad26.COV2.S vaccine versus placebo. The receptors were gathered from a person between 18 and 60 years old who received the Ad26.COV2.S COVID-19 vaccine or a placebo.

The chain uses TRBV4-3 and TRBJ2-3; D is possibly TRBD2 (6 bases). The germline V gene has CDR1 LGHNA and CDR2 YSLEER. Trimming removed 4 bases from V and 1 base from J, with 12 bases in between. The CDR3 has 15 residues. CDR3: CASSRLRGGTDTQYF. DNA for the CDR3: TGCGCCAGCAGCCGTCTTCGCGGGGGCACAGATACGCAGTATTTT.

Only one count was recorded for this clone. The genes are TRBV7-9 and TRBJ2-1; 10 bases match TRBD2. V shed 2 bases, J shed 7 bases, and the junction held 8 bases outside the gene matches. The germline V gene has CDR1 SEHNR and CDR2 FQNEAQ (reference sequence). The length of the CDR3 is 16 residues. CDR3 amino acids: CASSLPPGTSANEQFF. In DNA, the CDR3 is TGTGCCAGCAGCTTACCCCCAGGGACTAGCGCTAATGAGCAGTTCTTC. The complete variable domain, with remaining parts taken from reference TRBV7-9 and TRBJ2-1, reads DTGVSQNPRHKITKRGQNVTFRCDPISEHNRLYWYRQTLGQGPEFLTYFQNEAQLEKSRLLSDRFSAERPKGSFSTLEIQRTEQGDSAMYLCASSLPPGTSANEQFFGPGTRLTVL.

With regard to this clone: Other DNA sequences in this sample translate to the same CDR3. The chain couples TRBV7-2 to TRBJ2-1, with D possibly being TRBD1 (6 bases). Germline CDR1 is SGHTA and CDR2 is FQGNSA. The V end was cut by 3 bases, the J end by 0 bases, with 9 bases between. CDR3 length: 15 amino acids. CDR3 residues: CASSLDSSSYNEQFF. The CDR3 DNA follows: TGTGCCAGCAGCTTGGACAGTAGCTCCTACAATGAGCAGTTCTTC.

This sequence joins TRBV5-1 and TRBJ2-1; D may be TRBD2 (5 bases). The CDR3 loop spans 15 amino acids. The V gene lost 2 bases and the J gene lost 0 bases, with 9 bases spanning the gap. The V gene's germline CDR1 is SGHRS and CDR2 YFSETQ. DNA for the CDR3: TGCGCCAGCAGCTTATTGGGGAGCTCCTACAATGAGCAGTTCTTC. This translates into CASSLLGSSYNEQFF.

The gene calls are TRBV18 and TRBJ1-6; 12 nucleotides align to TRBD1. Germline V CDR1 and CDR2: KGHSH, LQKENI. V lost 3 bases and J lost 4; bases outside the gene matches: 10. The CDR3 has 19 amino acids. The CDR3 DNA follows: TGTGCCAGCTCACCGTTCCCGGGACAGGGGGCCATGTATAATTCACCCCTCCACTTT. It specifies CASSPFPGQGAMYNSPLHF.

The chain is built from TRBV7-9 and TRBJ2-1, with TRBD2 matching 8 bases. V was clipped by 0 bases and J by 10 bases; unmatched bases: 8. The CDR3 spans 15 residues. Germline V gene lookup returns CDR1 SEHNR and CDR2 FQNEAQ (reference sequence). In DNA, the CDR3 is TGTGCCAGCAGCTTAGCGCCCGAGCGGGAGCCCGAGCAGTTCTTC. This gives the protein CASSLAPEREPEQFF.

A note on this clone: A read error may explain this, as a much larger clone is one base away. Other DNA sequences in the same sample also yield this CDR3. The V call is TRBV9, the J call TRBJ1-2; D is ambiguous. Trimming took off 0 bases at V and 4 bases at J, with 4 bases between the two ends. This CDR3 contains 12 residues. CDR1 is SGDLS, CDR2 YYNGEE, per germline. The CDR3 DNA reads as TGTGCCAGCAGCGTAGGCGGCTATGGCTACACCTTC. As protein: CASSVGGYGYTF. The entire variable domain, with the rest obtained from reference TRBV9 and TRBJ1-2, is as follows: DSGVTQTPKHLITATGQRVTLRCSPRSGDLSVYWYQQSLDQGLQFLIQYYNGEERAKGNILERFSAQQFPDLHSELNLSSLELGDSALYFCASSVGGYGYTFGSGTRLTVV.

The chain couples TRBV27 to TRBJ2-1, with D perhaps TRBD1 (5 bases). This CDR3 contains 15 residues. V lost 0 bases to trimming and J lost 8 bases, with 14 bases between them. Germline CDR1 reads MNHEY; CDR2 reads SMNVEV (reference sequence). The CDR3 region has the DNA TGTGCCAGCAGTTTATCCAGAGGATGGGGCCATGAGCAGTTCTTC. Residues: CASSLSRGWGHEQFF.

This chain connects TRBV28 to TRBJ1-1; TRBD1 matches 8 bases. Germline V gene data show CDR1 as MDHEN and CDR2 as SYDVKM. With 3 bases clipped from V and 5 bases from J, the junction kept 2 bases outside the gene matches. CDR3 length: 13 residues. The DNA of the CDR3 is TGTGCCAGCAGTTTCACAGGGGGGACTGAAGCTTTCTTT. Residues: CASSFTGGTEAFF.

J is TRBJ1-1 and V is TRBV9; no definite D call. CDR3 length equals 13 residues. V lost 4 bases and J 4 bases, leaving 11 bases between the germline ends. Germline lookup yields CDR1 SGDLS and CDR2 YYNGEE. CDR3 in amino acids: CASSPSGGTEAFF. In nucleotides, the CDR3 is TGTGCCAGCAGCCCCAGCGGAGGCACTGAAGCTTTCTTT.

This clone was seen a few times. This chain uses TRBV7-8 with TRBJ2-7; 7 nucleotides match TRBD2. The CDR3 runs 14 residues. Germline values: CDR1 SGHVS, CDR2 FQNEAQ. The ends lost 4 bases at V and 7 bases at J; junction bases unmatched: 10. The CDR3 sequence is CASSWAGRAGEQYV. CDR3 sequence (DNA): TGTGCCAGCAGCTGGGCGGGGAGGGCAGGGGAGCAGTACGTC.

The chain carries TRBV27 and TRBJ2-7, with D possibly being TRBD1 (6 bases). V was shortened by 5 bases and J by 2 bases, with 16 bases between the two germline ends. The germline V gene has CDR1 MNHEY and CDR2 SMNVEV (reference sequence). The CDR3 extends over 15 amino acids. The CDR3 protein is CASSSDQGRPYEQYF. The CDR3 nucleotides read TGTGCCAGCAGTAGCGACCAGGGGCGGCCCTACGAGCAGTACTTC.

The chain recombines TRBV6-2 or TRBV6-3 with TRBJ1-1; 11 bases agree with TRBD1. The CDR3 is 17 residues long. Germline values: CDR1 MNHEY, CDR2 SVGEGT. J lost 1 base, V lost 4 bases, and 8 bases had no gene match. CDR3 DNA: TGTGCCAGCAGTTCTAGGGACAGGGGGAATTGGAACACTGAAGCTTTCTTT. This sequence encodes CASSSRDRGNWNTEAFF.

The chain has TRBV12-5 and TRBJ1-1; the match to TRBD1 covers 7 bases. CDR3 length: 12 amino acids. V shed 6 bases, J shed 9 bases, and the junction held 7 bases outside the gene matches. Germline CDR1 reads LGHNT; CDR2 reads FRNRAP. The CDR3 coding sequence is TGTGCTAGTGGCCAGGGGGGGACAAAAGCTTTCTTT. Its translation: CASGQGGTKAFF.

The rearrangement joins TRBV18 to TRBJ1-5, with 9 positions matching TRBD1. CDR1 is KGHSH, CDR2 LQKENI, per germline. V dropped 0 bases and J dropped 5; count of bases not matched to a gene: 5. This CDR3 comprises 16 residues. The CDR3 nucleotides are TGTGCCAGCTCACCACCGGGACAGGGCCTCGATCAGCCCCAGCATTTT. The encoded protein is CASSPPGQGLDQPQHF.

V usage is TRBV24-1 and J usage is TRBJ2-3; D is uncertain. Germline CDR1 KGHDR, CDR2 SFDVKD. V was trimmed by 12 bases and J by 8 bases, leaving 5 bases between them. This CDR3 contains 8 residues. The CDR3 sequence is CAPGTQYF. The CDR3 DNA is TGTGCCCCAGGTACGCAGTATTTT.

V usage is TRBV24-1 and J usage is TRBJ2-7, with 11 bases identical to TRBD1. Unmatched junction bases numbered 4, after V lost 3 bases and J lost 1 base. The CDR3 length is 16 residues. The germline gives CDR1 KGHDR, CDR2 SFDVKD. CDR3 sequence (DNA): TGTGCCACCAGTGATCCCCGGGACAGGGGGTCCTACGAGCAGTACTTC. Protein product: CATSDPRDRGSYEQYF.

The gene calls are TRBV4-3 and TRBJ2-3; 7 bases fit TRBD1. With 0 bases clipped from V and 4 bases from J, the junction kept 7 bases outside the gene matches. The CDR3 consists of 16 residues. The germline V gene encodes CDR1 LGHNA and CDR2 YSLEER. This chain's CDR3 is CASSQDWAGGSDTQYF. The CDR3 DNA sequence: TGCGCCAGCAGCCAAGATTGGGCAGGGGGTTCAGATACGCAGTATTTT.